The rows below give T cell receptor beta chains drawn from one sample of a study of PD-L1 blockade in urothelial cancer. Measured with immunoSEQ multiplex PCR; TCRdb has only the in-frame clones, and not every one. The table shows some 110,000 clones, with around 88% occurring only once. The sample in question was PBMCs, obtained around atezolizumab (anti-PD-L1) treatment. These receptors were obtained from a man between 60 and 70 years old with urothelial cancer. Each CDR3 is given with its conserved first and last residue. D genes are given only for firm matches.

TRBV19 | TRBD1 | CASSMDRDYEQYF
TRBV29-1 | TRBD2 | CSCHRGLAGGGPSQETQYF
TRBV19 | - | CASRDMDYEQYF
TRBV4-1 | - | CASSSGLLRGYTF
TRBV6-1 | TRBD1 | CASSHGTAQETQYF
TRBV11-2 | TRBD1 | CASSLGQGVGYTF
TRBV10-3 | TRBD1 | CAISEPGQTYGYTF
TRBV5-1 | - | CASSVAGTNTGELFF
TRBV19 | TRBD2 | CASSEGTSGIWYNEQFF
TRBV11-2 | - | CASSFGQGSDTQYF